Listed below are T cell receptor beta chains from one sample, sequenced in a study of beta chain features in type 1 diabetes. Assay used: immunoSEQ multiplex PCR; TCRdb lists only in-frame clones, some missing. Among about half a million clones listed, around 28% were seen once. The source material was naive CD4+ T cells from blood. The receptor set was obtained from a man aged 18 to 30 in good health. Each CDR3 is given with its conserved first and last residue. D genes are given only for firm matches. Some rows mark clone size as missing; the rest say once, few, many or name a class of expanded clone.

CDR3 length	J gene	V gene	clone size	D gene	CDR3 protein	CDR3 DNA
17	TRBJ1-4	TRBV7-2	once	-	CASSPGGDWEVDEKLFF	TGTGCCAGCAGCCCCGGGGGGGACTGGGAGGTAGATGAAAAACTGTTTTTT
14	TRBJ2-7	TRBV30	few	TRBD2	CAWSVGLAAHGEYF	TGTGCCTGGAGTGTGGGACTAGCGGCACACGGGGAGTACTTC
13	TRBJ2-5	TRBV10-3	few	-	CAISEVPSETQYF	TGTGCCATCAGCGAGGTCCCGAGTGAGACCCAGTACTTC
14	TRBJ2-2	TRBV29-1	-	-	CSVVFPGVTGELFF	TGCAGCGTTGTCTTCCCAGGGGTCACCGGGGAGCTGTTTTTT
13	TRBJ2-1	TRBV6-5	-	-	CASGSSVNYEQFF	TGTGCCAGCGGGAGTTCAGTTAACTACGAGCAGTTCTTC
13	TRBJ2-1	TRBV29-1	few	-	CSVETETYNEQFF	TGCAGCGTTGAAACGGAGACCTACAATGAGCAGTTCTTC
14	TRBJ2-7	TRBV7-9	-	TRBD1	CASSHGTGLVEQYF	TGTGCCAGCAGCCACGGGACAGGGTTGGTCGAGCAGTACTTC
13	TRBJ1-3	TRBV4-1	once	-	CASSPSRSNTIYF	TGCGCCAGCAGCCCCTCCCGAAGCAACACCATATATTTT
12	TRBJ1-5	TRBV29-1	few	-	CSGGGGQQPQHF	TGCAGCGGCGGCGGGGGGCAACAGCCCCAGCATTTT
14	TRBJ2-4	TRBV5-6	few	-	CASSPDRAKNIQYF	TGTGCCAGCAGCCCCGACAGAGCCAAAAACATTCAGTACTTC
13	TRBJ2-5	TRBV7-9	few	-	CASSPNSIETQYF	TGTGCCAGCAGTCCGAATAGCATAGAGACCCAGTACTTC
15	TRBJ2-1	TRBV6-6	few	TRBD2	CATGPPGLAGNEQFF	TGTGCCACGGGACCACCGGGACTAGCGGGGAATGAGCAGTTCTTC
14	TRBJ2-7	TRBV5-1	-	-	CASSSGRSSYEQYF	TGCGCCAGCAGCTCGGGACGGAGCTCCTACGAGCAGTACTTC
15	TRBJ2-5	TRBV4-3	few	-	CASSQEYGAGETQYF	TGCGCCAGCAGCCAAGAGTACGGGGCGGGGGAGACCCAGTACTTC
17	TRBJ2-5	TRBV27	-	TRBD2	CASSSRLLREVSETQYF	TGTGCCAGCAGTTCCCGCTTGTTGCGGGAGGTTTCGGAGACCCAGTACTTC
16	TRBJ2-5	TRBV9	-	-	CASSVATTVTGETQYF	TGTGCCAGCAGCGTAGCTACGACAGTGACGGGGGAGACCCAGTACTTC
18	TRBJ2-1	TRBV7-2	few	-	CASSLRSFGRASYNEQFF	TGTGCCAGCAGCTTACGAAGTTTCGGACGGGCCTCCTACAATGAGCAGTTCTTC
13	TRBJ1-1	TRBV30	few	-	CAWSVRPGTEAFF	TGTGCCTGGAGTGTACGGCCGGGGACTGAAGCTTTCTTT
14	TRBJ1-2	TRBV6-5	-	-	CASRRAGEWRGYTF	TGTGCCAGCAGGCGAGCAGGGGAGTGGCGAGGCTACACCTTC
15	TRBJ2-1	TRBV2	few	TRBD1	CASSGTGIFYNEQFF	TGTGCCAGCAGTGGGACAGGGATTTTCTACAATGAGCAGTTCTTC
13	TRBJ2-7	TRBV7-2	-	TRBD2	CASSLRLAGEQYF	TGTGCCAGCAGCTTAAGACTAGCCGGGGAGCAGTACTTC
16	TRBJ2-5	TRBV7-9	-	-	CASSLLRSGSQETQYF	TGTGCCAGCAGCTTACTACGGTCGGGGAGCCAAGAGACCCAGTACTTC
11	TRBJ2-1	TRBV5-1	few	-	CASSSGVEQFF	TGCGCCAGCAGCTCAGGGGTTGAGCAGTTCTTC
15	TRBJ1-1	TRBV5-1	-	TRBD1	CASSIQTGGNTEAFF	TGCGCCAGCAGCATTCAGACAGGGGGCAACACTGAAGCTTTCTTT
14	TRBJ2-2	TRBV5-4	-	TRBD1	CASSLSTGGGELFF	TGTGCCAGCAGCTTGTCCACAGGGGGCGGGGAGCTGTTTTTT
14	TRBJ2-7	TRBV21-1	-	-	CASSKSGRPYEQYF	TGTGCCAGCAGCAAATCAGGGCGGCCCTACGAGCAGTACTTC
12	TRBJ2-2	TRBV7-2	-	-	CASSGGAGELFF	TGTGCCAGCAGCGGGGGCGCCGGGGAGCTGTTTTTT
18	TRBJ2-1	TRBV30	-	TRBD2	CAWRDPPGLAGGRDEQFF	TGTGCCTGGAGGGATCCGCCCGGACTAGCGGGAGGGCGCGATGAGCAGTTCTTC
10	TRBJ1-1	TRBV20-1	-	-	CSAGPFGAFF	TGCAGTGCTGGACCCTTCGGAGCTTTCTTT
16	TRBJ2-7	TRBV4-2	-	TRBD2	CASSQDRLADTYEQYF	TGTGCCAGCAGCCAAGATCGGCTAGCGGACACCTACGAGCAGTACTTC
11	TRBJ1-2	TRBV30	few	-	CAWSVGYGYTF	TGTGCCTGGAGTGTTGGCTATGGCTACACCTTC
17	TRBJ2-7	TRBV28	few	TRBD2	CASSLLAGGPSGYEQYF	TGTGCCAGCAGTTTGCTAGCGGGAGGGCCCTCGGGCTACGAGCAGTACTTC
14	TRBJ2-5	TRBV2	-	-	CASSGTVPQETQYF	TGTGCCAGCAGTGGGACAGTCCCCCAAGAGACCCAGTACTTC
16	TRBJ2-6	TRBV5-6	-	TRBD1	CASSGTGAPGANVLTF	TGTGCCAGCAGCGGGACAGGGGCCCCGGGGGCCAACGTCCTGACTTTC
9	TRBJ2-1	TRBV2	few	-	CARGNEQFF	TGTGCCAGGGGAAATGAGCAGTTCTTC
13	TRBJ2-5	TRBV6-5	-	-	CASRGPTQETQYF	TGTGCCAGCAGGGGTCCTACACAAGAGACCCAGTACTTC
14	TRBJ2-3	TRBV7-9	few	-	CASSWTASTDTQYF	TGTGCCAGCAGCTGGACCGCTAGCACAGATACGCAGTATTTT
15	TRBJ2-5	TRBV5-4	-	TRBD1	CASSPRTGAGETQYF	TGTGCCAGCAGCCCCCGGACAGGGGCGGGAGAGACCCAGTACTTC
14	TRBJ1-1	TRBV30	-	TRBD1	CAWSKGQGNTEAFF	TGTGCCTGGAGTAAAGGACAGGGTAACACTGAAGCTTTCTTT
16	TRBJ2-3	TRBV9	few	-	CASSVGTSTFTDTQYF	TGTGCCAGCAGCGTTGGGACCTCGACCTTCACAGATACGCAGTATTTT
14	TRBJ2-1	TRBV5-1	-	-	CASSGQWVYNEQFF	TGCGCCAGCAGCGGCCAGTGGGTGTACAATGAGCAGTTCTTC
11	TRBJ1-2	TRBV28	once	-	CASSDSYGYTF	TGTGCCAGCAGTGACAGTTATGGCTACACCTTC
13	TRBJ1-2	TRBV30	-	-	CAWSKIPNYGYTF	TGTGCCTGGAGTAAGATCCCTAACTATGGCTACACCTTC
14	TRBJ2-5	TRBV25-1	-	-	CASEGQGLWETQYF	TGTGCCAGCGAAGGGCAGGGGTTATGGGAGACCCAGTACTTC
15	TRBJ2-1	TRBV29-1	few	TRBD2	CSVGKAGGDYNEQFF	TGCAGCGTAGGGAAAGCGGGAGGCGACTACAATGAGCAGTTCTTC
16	TRBJ2-5	TRBV6-5	-	-	CASSYSWSGNAETQYF	TGTGCCAGCAGTTACTCGTGGTCCGGGAACGCAGAGACCCAGTACTTC
18	TRBJ2-1	TRBV27	once	TRBD2	CASSSLGTSASSYNEQFF	TGTGCCAGCAGTTCCCTCGGGACTAGTGCCTCGTCCTACAATGAGCAGTTCTTC
17	TRBJ2-3	TRBV7-9	-	TRBD1	CASRPRSRQGATDTQYF	TGTGCCAGCAGACCCCGCTCAAGACAGGGGGCTACAGATACGCAGTATTTT
12	TRBJ2-1	TRBV29-1	few	-	CSVVGVDNEQFF	TGCAGCGTTGTGGGTGTAGACAATGAGCAGTTCTTC
15	TRBJ2-1	TRBV10-3	few	-	CAISESNPSYNEQFF	TGTGCCATCAGTGAATCTAACCCCAGCTACAATGAGCAGTTCTTC
11	TRBJ2-1	TRBV29-1	few	-	CSVRPYNEQFF	TGCAGCGTCAGACCCTACAATGAGCAGTTCTTC
12	TRBJ1-2	TRBV6-5	few	-	CASSQGSGGYTF	TGTGCCAGCAGTCAGGGGTCGGGTGGCTACACCTTC
14	TRBJ2-1	TRBV5-1	-	-	CASSATGSYNEQFF	TGCGCCAGCAGCGCCACGGGCTCCTACAATGAGCAGTTCTTC
13	TRBJ2-7	TRBV10-3	-	TRBD1	CAINQGQGDEQYF	TGTGCCATCAATCAGGGACAGGGCGACGAGCAGTACTTC
15	TRBJ2-3	TRBV5-1	few	-	CASSLEVGGTDTQYF	TGCGCCAGCAGCTTGGAAGTGGGAGGCACAGATACGCAGTATTTT
15	TRBJ2-4	TRBV5-1	-	TRBD2	CASSLTPSGRHIQYF	TGCGCCAGCAGCTTAACCCCCAGCGGGAGACACATTCAGTACTTC
16	TRBJ2-7	TRBV15	few	TRBD2	CATSREPSGSRREQYF	TGTGCCACCAGCAGAGAGCCTAGCGGGAGCCGGAGAGAGCAGTACTTC
15	TRBJ2-5	TRBV5-6	-	TRBD1	CASSLRQGIGETQYF	TGTGCCAGCAGCCTCCGACAGGGTATAGGAGAGACCCAGTACTTC
12	TRBJ2-7	TRBV30	-	-	CAWSVSNYEQYF	TGTGCCTGGAGTGTTTCCAACTACGAGCAGTACTTC